These 15 T cell receptor beta chains share one sample of origin, sequenced in a study of T cells in localized non-small cell lung cancer (dated by TCRdb to about 2020). The receptor library was made with the immunoSEQ multiplex PCR assay. Held by TCRdb, this immuneACCESS table contains in-frame sequences only and omits some clones. Under half of the omission traces to an unresolved V gene where checked; the cause of the rest is unknown. This sample holds tens of thousands of clones; 85% to 90% were observed only once. Clones ranked in the top ten supply around 4.1% of the sample. The sample in question was peripheral blood, obtained before any cancer treatment. These receptors all come from a man aged 40 to 75 with stage I lung adenocarcinoma.

The chain links TRBV18 to TRBJ1-2, with no clear D. Trimming shortened V by 3 bases and J by 5 bases, and 10 bases separated the two germline ends. The CDR3 is made up of 13 amino acids. Germline V gene lookup returns CDR1 KGHSH and CDR2 LQKENI. The chain's CDR3 is CASSPQTEYGYTF. The CDR3 nucleotides read TGTGCCAGCTCACCCCAAACAGAGTATGGCTACACCTTC.

J is TRBJ2-5 and V is TRBV29-1, with D hard to call. V was trimmed by 7 bases and J by 2 bases, leaving 5 bases between them. The CDR3 consists of 10 residues. Germline values: CDR1 SQVTM, CDR2 ANQGSEA. CDR3: CSGGQETQYF. For the CDR3, the DNA is TGCAGCGGGGGTCAAGAGACCCAGTACTTC.

This sequence joins TRBV5-1 and TRBJ1-3, with 9 bases identical to TRBD1. CDR3 length equals 16 residues. After removal of 4 bases from V and 2 bases from J, the junction contained 7 bases not matched to a gene. Germline values: CDR1 SGHRS, CDR2 YFSETQ. The CDR3, as DNA: TGCGCCAGCAGCGAGCGGGACAGGGTGCCTGGAAACACCATATATTTT. Its translation is CASSERDRVPGNTIYF.

This clone was observed a few times. The chain combines TRBV6-4 with TRBJ2-5; 12 bases map to TRBD2. Germline trimming cut 6 bases from V and 2 bases from J; bases unmatched to any gene: 4. CDR1 MRHNA and CDR2 SNTAGT come from the germline V gene. The CDR3 length is 15 residues. The CDR3 nucleotides are TGTGCCAGCAGCCCGACTAGCGGGGGACAAGAGACCCAGTACTTC. Its protein product is CASSPTSGGQETQYF.

This chain joins TRBV11-2 and TRBJ1-5; 9 nucleotides match TRBD1. From germline, CDR1 is SGHAT and CDR2 FQNNGV. The V segment lost 2 bases and the J segment 3 bases; nucleotides outside the gene matches: 8. This CDR3 region has 17 residues. CDR3 sequence (DNA): TGTGCCAGCAGCTTACGTCCCCGGGACAGGGTCAATCAGCCCCAGCATTTT. This sequence encodes CASSLRPRDRVNQPQHF.

The chain joins TRBV5-1 to TRBJ2-5; the D gene is possibly TRBD1 (6 bases). The ends were cut back, 2 bases at V and 1 base at J, with 15 bases in the middle. The length of the CDR3 is 16 residues. The germline CDR1 and CDR2 sequences are SGHRS and YFSETQ. Here the CDR3 reads CASSLSPTGTQETQYF. The CDR3, as DNA: TGCGCCAGCAGCTTATCCCCCACAGGGACCCAAGAGACCCAGTACTTC.

The DNA of the CDR3 is TGCGCCAGCAGCTTGGGTGTCGGCAGGGGAGGGTATGGCTACACCTTC. It codes for CASSLGVGRGGYGYTF. The genes are TRBV5-1 and TRBJ1-2; D might be TRBD1 (6 bases). This CDR3 comprises 16 residues. Trimming removed 0 bases at V and 5 bases at J, with 17 bases between. Looked up from germline, CDR1 is SGHRS and CDR2 is YFSETQ.

The J gene is TRBJ2-5, the V gene TRBV2; D not certain. This CDR3 has 17 residues. Looked up from germline, CDR1 is SNHLY and CDR2 is FYNNEI. The V end was cut by 3 bases, the J end by 2 bases, with 19 bases between. For the CDR3, the DNA is TGTGCCAGCAGTGACATGTCCCTGGACGCTATGCAAGAGACCCAGTACTTC. Translating it yields CASSDMSLDAMQETQYF.

This chain connects TRBV6-5 to TRBJ2-7; D might be TRBD2 (6 bases). Looked up from germline, CDR1 is MNHEY and CDR2 is SVGAGI. The CDR3 spans 13 residues. With 7 bases removed from V and 1 base from J, the gap between germline ends came to 11 bases. The DNA for the CDR3 is TGTGCCAGCAAGGTCGGGGGTTCCTACGAGCAGTACTTC. Translating it yields CASKVGGSYEQYF.

The chain has TRBV30 and TRBJ1-1, with D hard to call. Between the trimmed V and J ends, which lost 1 base and 1 base, there was a span of 7 bases. Germline CDR1 and CDR2: GTSNPN and SVGIG (reference sequence). The CDR3 contains 13 residues. CDR3 sequence (DNA): TGTGCCTGGAGTGGATTAAGGAACACTGAAGCTTTCTTT. Protein product: CAWSGLRNTEAFF.

On this clone itself: The junction departs from the called germline gene at one end, perhaps through a read error. The J gene is TRBJ1-1, the V gene TRBV7-9; D unclear. Per germline, CDR1 SEHNR and CDR2 FQNEAQ (reference sequence). The CDR3 contains 14 residues. CDR3 sequence: CANSFDGLNTEAFF. The CDR3 bases are TGTGCCAACAGCTTTGATGGGTTGAACACTGAAGCTTTCTTT.

This clone appeared once. The chain employs TRBV14 and TRBJ1-3; D remains unclear. The CDR3 runs to 16 residues. The V end lost 4 bases, the J end lost 0 bases, and 13 bases lay between the germline ends. In germline, CDR1 is SGHDN, CDR2 FVKESK. The CDR3 is CASSPNWALSGNTIYF. CDR3 sequence (DNA): TGTGCCAGCAGCCCGAACTGGGCCCTCTCTGGAAACACCATATATTTT.

The V call is TRBV6-1, the J call TRBJ2-7; TRBD1 aligns across 7 bases. The length of the CDR3 is 14 residues. The V gene end was trimmed by 4 bases and the J gene end by 4 bases; junction bases not matched to a gene: 7. Germline loops: CDR1 MNHNS, CDR2 SASEGT. The CDR3 protein is CASSVETGTYEQYF. CDR3 DNA: TGTGCCAGCAGTGTAGAGACAGGGACGTACGAGCAGTACTTC.

This chain uses TRBV30 with TRBJ2-5, with 7 nucleotides matching TRBD2. The V gene's germline CDR1 is GTSNPN and CDR2 SVGIG (reference sequence). Trimming at V came to 0 bases and at J to 5 bases, leaving 6 bases not matched to a gene. This CDR3 comprises 14 residues. CDR3 coding DNA: TGTGCCTGGAGTGTATGGGAGGGGATGGAGACCCAGTACTTC. Its protein is CAWSVWEGMETQYF.

J is TRBJ1-1 and V is TRBV9; TRBD1 matches 8 bases. The CDR3 loop spans 15 amino acids. The V and J ends lost 0 bases and 0 bases, in that order; junction bases with no gene match: 1. In germline, CDR1 is SGDLS, CDR2 YYNGEE. The CDR3 DNA follows: TGTGCCAGCAGCGTAGAGACAGGGGTGAACACTGAAGCTTTCTTT. It specifies CASSVETGVNTEAFF.